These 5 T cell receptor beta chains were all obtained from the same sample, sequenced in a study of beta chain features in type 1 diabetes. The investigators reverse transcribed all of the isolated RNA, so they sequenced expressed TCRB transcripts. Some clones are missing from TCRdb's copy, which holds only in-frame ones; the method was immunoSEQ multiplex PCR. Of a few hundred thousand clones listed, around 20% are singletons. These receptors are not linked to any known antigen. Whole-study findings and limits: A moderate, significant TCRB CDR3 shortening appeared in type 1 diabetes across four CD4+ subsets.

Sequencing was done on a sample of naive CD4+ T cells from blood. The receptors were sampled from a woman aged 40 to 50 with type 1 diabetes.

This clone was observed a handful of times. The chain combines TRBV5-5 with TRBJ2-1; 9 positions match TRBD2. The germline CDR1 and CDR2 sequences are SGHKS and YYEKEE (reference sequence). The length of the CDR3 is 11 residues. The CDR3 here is CGEREANEQFF. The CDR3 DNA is TGTGGGGAGCGGGAGGCCAATGAGCAGTTCTTC.

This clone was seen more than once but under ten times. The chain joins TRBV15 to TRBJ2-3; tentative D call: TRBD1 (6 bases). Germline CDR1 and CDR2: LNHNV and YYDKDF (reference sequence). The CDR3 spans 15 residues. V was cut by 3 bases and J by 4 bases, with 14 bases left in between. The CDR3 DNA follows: TGTGCCACCAGCAGTGGGCCAGGGGTCCCAGATACGCAGTATTTT. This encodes CATSSGPGVPDTQYF.

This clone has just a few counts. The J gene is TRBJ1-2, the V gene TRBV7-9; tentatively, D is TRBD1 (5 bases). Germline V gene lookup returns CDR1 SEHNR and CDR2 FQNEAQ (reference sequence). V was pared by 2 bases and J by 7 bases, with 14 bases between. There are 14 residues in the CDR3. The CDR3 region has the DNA TGTGCCAGCAGCTTAAGGCAGGGTTCAGGTGGCTACACCTTC. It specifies CASSLRQGSGGYTF.

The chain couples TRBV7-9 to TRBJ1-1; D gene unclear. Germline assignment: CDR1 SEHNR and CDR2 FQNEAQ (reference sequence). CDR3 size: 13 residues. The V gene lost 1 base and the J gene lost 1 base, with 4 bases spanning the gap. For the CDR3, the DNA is TGTGCCAGCAGCTTAGGAGAGAACACTGAAGCTTTCTTT. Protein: CASSLGENTEAFF.

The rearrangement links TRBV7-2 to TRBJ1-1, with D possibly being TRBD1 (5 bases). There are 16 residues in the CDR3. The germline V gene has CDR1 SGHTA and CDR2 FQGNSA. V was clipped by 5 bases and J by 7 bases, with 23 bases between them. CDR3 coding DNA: TGTGCCAGCAGCCCCATGGGTGCAGGGAACGCGCATGAAGCTTTCTTT. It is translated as CASSPMGAGNAHEAFF.